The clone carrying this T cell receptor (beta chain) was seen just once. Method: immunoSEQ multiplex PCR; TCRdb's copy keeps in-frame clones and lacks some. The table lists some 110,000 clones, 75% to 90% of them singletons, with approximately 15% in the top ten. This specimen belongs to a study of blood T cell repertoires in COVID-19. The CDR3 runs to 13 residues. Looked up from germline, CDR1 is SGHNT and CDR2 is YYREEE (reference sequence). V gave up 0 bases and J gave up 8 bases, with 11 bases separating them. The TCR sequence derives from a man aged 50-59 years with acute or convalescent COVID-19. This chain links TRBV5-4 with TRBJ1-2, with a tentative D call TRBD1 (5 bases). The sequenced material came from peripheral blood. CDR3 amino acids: CASSLAAREGYTF. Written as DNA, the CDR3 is TGTGCCAGCAGCTTGGCAGCCAGGGAAGGCTACACCTTC.